Shown below are 9 T cell receptor beta chains from a single sample sequenced in a study of blood T cell repertoires in COVID-19. Method: immunoSEQ multiplex PCR; TCRdb's copy keeps in-frame clones and lacks some. In the table there are about 240,000 clones, 88% of which are singletons. Material for sequencing was peripheral blood. The receptors shown here come from a middle-aged woman who had recovered from COVID-19.

This rearrangement joins TRBV3-1 (or the pseudogene TRBV3-2) to TRBJ1-5; unclear D gene. CDR1 LGHDT and CDR2 YNNKEL come from the germline V gene (reference sequence). V was cut by 3 bases and J by 7 bases, with 10 bases left in between. The CDR3 spans 13 residues. In DNA, the CDR3 is TGTGCCAGCAGCCACAATCCGGGGCAGCCCCAGCATTTT. It yields the protein CASSHNPGQPQHF.

V and J are TRBV11-2 and TRBJ2-3; 9 bases agree with TRBD1. Germline V gene data show CDR1 as SGHAT and CDR2 as FQNNGV. The trim removed 5 bases at V and 1 base at J, leaving 4 bases unmatched. The CDR3 extends over 15 amino acids. The CDR3 DNA reads TGTGCCAGCAGCGGGACAGGGTTAGGCACAGATACGCAGTATTTT. It specifies CASSGTGLGTDTQYF.

The chain combines TRBV25-1 with TRBJ1-1; no reliable D call. The CDR3 is 15 residues long. Between the trimmed V and J ends, which lost 4 bases and 6 bases, there was a span of 18 bases. CDR1 is MGHDK, CDR2 SYGVNS, per germline. CDR3 nucleotides: TGTGCCAGCAGTGCCCGGACTCAAACGGGCCCTGAAGCTTTCTTT. This codes for CASSARTQTGPEAFF.

The rearrangement joins TRBV4-1 to TRBJ2-7, with 8 bases fitting TRBD1. This CDR3 has 17 amino acids. Trimming cost V 3 bases and J 3 bases; bases outside gene matches: 13. CDR1 and CDR2 (germline): MGHRA, YSYEKL. CDR3 bases: TGCGCCAGCAGCCACATTGGTACGGGGACAGGAAACTACGAGCAGTACTTC. This translates into CASSHIGTGTGNYEQYF.

The genes are TRBV4-3 and TRBJ2-6; a weak D match, TRBD1 (6 bases). CDR3 length: 18 amino acids. CDR1 is LGHNA and CDR2 is YSLEER in the germline V gene. V was cut by 0 bases and J by 0 bases, with 12 bases left in between. Written as DNA, the CDR3 is TGCGCCAGCAGCCAAGAATTGGGGGCCAGCTCTGGGGCCAACGTCCTGACTTTC. Protein: CASSQELGASSGANVLTF.

The chain employs TRBV20-1 and TRBJ1-2; 7 nucleotides align to TRBD1. Germline CDR1 is DFQATT and CDR2 is SNEGSKA (reference sequence). The CDR3 consists of 10 residues. With 5 bases clipped from V and 7 bases from J, the junction kept 1 base outside the gene matches. The CDR3 DNA reads TGCAGTGCTGGGACAGTTGGCTACACCTTC. It codes for CSAGTVGYTF.

J is TRBJ2-2 and V is TRBV9; tentative D call: TRBD1 (6 bases). Per the germline V gene, CDR1 is SGDLS and CDR2 is YYNGEE. This CDR3 contains 18 residues. V was shortened by 3 bases and J by 4 bases, with 22 bases between the two germline ends. CDR3 sequence reads: CASSGGLPVTPGTGELFF. The DNA of the CDR3 is TGTGCCAGCAGCGGGGGGCTGCCGGTGACCCCGGGCACCGGGGAGCTGTTTTTT.

This clone was seen a few times. This chain uses TRBV5-1 with TRBJ1-2, with 10 nucleotides matching TRBD1. The germline V gene encodes CDR1 SGHRS and CDR2 YFSETQ. The CDR3 is 15 residues long. V shed 4 bases and J 6 bases; nucleotides not matched to a gene: 9. The CDR3, as DNA: TGCGCCAGCAGCGCCCGGACAGGGGGGACGGATGGCTACACCTTC. This gives the protein CASSARTGGTDGYTF.

The rearrangement joins TRBV25-1 to TRBJ1-2; 9 bases match TRBD1. CDR1 is MGHDK, CDR2 SYGVNS, per germline. J lost 5 bases, V lost 2 bases, and 6 bases had no gene match. This CDR3 has 15 amino acids. The CDR3 DNA sequence: TGTGCCAGCAGTGAAGGACAGGGGAGTCGGTATGGCTACACCTTC. Protein sequence: CASSEGQGSRYGYTF.